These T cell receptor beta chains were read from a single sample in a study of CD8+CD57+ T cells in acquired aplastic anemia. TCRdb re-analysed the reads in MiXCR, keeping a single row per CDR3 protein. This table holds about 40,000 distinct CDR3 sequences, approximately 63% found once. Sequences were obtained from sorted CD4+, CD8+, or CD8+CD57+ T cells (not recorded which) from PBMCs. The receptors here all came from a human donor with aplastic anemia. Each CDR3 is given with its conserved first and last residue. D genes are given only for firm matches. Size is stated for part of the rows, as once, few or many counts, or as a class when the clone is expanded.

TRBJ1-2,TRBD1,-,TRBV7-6,TGTGCCAGCAGCTTGGACAGGGCAGGTGGCTACACCTTC,CASSLDRAGGYTF
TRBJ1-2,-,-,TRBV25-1,TGTGCCAGCAGCCCGGGTGGGGCGTCCGTGAACTATGGCTACACCTTC,CASSPGGASVNYGYTF
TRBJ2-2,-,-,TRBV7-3,TGTGCCAGCAGCTTACCCCTCCAGGGGCGCGGCGGGGAGCTGTTTTTT,CASSLPLQGRGGELFF
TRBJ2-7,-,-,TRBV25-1,TGTGCCAGCGTTTATGACGTGGGTTACGAGCAGTACTTC,CASVYDVGYEQYF
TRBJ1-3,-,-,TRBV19,TGTGCCAGTAGCCGGCCAAGCTCTGGAAACACCATATATTTT,CASSRPSSGNTIYF
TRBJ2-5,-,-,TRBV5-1,TGCGCCAGCAGCTTGGAGGGGCAGCGCCAAGAGACCCAGTACTTC,CASSLEGQRQETQYF
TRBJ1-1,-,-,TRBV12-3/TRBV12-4,TGTGCCAGCAGTTTGAATTCAGGCTCCACTGAAGCTTTCTTT,CASSLNSGSTEAFF
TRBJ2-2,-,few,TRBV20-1,TGCAGTGCTAGAGTCGCGGGTGGCGGGGAGCTGTTTTTT,CSARVAGGGELFF
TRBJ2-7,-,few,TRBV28,TGTGCCAGCAGCAGGGTCTTCCGTGCTAGCTCCTACGAGCAGTACTTC,CASSRVFRASSYEQYF
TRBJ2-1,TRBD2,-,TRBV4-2,TGTGCCAGCAGCCCCTGGACTAGCGGGGCGCCTCGGGATGAGCAGTTCTTC,CASSPWTSGAPRDEQFF
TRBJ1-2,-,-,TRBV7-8,TGTGCCAGCACCCTCCGCCGAGGGTTCGGTAACTATGGCTACACCTTC,CASTLRRGFGNYGYTF
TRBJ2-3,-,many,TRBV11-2,TGTGCCAGCAGGAAGCGAGGGGGGGGCGTATTT,CASRKRGGGVF
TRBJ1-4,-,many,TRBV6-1,TGTGCCAGCACCAAGGACAGACATAATGAAAAACTGTTTTTT,CASTKDRHNEKLFF
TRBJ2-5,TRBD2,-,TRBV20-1,TGCAGTGCTAGAAGGACTAGCAAAGAGACCCAGTACTTC,CSARRTSKETQYF
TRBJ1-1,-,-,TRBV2,TGTGCCAGCAGTGAGAACAGGTACATGAACACTGAAGCTTTCTTT,CASSENRYMNTEAFF
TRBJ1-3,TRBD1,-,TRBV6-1,TGTGCCAGCAGTCGTACAGGGGGGTCCTCTGGAAACACCATATATTTT,CASSRTGGSSGNTIYF
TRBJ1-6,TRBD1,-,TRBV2,TGTGCCAGCAGATGGGACAGTAATTCACCCCTCCACTTT,CASRWDSNSPLHF
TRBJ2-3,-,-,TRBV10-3,TGTGCCATCAGTGCCGAGATGGGAGATACGCAGTATTTT,CAISAEMGDTQYF
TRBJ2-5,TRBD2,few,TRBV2,TGTGCCAGCAGTGAAATCGGATCGGGGAGGGGGACCCAGTACTTC,CASSEIGSGRGTQYF
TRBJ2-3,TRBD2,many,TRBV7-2,TGTGCCAGCAGCTTAGCGCCGGGTGGGAGGGACCGAGTAGTGGGCTCAGATACGCAGTATTTT,CASSLAPGGRDRVVGSDTQYF
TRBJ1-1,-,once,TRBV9,TGTGCCAGCAGCGAGGAGACTGGAAAAGCTTTCTTT,CASSEETGKAFF
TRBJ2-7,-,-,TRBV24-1,TGTGCCACCAGTTCCGGGCAGCCAAGTGGTGGCTACGAGCAGTACTTC,CATSSGQPSGGYEQYF
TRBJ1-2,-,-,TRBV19,TGTGCCAGTAGTATCGACTACCAGGGAATCTATGGCTACACCTTC,CASSIDYQGIYGYTF
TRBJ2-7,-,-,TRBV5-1,TGCGCCAGCAGCCAGTTAGCGAACGAGCAGTACTTC,CASSQLANEQYF
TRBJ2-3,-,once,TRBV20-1,TGCAGTGCTAGAGATGGGGGAACTAGCACAGATACGCAGTATTTT,CSARDGGTSTDTQYF
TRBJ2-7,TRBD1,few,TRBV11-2,TGTGCCAGCAGCTTAGTGGGACAGTTCGACGAGCAGTACTTC,CASSLVGQFDEQYF
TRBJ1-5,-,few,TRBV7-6,TGTGCCAGCAGCTTAGAAAGCAATCAGCCCCAGCATTTT,CASSLESNQPQHF
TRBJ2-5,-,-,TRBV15,TGTGCCACCAGCAGAGAAGCTGGCTCCTCAGAGACCCAGTACTTC,CATSREAGSSETQYF
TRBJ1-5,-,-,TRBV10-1,TGCGCCAGCAGTGAGTCGAATTCCCAGCCCCAGCATTTT,CASSESNSQPQHF
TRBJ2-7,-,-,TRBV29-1,TGCAGCGTTGTCGGGGCCCTCCACCACGAGCAGTACTTC,CSVVGALHHEQYF
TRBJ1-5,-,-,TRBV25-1,TGTGCCAGCGCGCAGGGCACCAATCAGCCCCAGCATTTT,CASAQGTNQPQHF
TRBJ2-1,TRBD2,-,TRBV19,TGTGCCAGTAGCCTAACTAGCGGGCCTTACAATGAGCAGTTCTTC,CASSLTSGPYNEQFF